A selection of T cell receptor beta chains follows, all from one sample in a study of T cells after yellow fever vaccination. Each CDR3 protein is one row after TCRdb ran MiXCR on the 5' RACE reads. The sample yields hundreds of thousands of distinct CDR3 sequences, 7.5% to 9% seen once. Here the sequenced sample was PBMCs, taken on the day of the first yellow fever vaccination. Receptors were obtained from a man aged 18 to 30 who received the YFV17D yellow fever vaccine. Both conserved end residues are part of each CDR3. D genes are given only for firm matches. Size values are once, few and many counts, or a class for expanded clones, and some rows have none.

clone_size	v_call	d_call	cdr3_length	j_call	cdr3_nt	cdr3_aa
few	TRBV19	-	13	TRBJ2-3	TGTGCCAGTAGCGGGACTCTCACAGATACGCAGTATTTT	CASSGTLTDTQYF
few	TRBV9	TRBD2	15	TRBJ2-7	TGTGCCAGCAGCGGGGGGACTAGCGGGGGTACGGAGCAGTACTTC	CASSGGTSGGTEQYF
-	TRBV6-5	-	13	TRBJ2-5	TGTGCCAGCAGTTACTCGCCGGGTGAGACCCAGTACTTC	CASSYSPGETQYF
few	TRBV19	-	15	TRBJ2-1	TGTGCCAGTAGTATGGGGCAGGGCTCCTACAATGAGCAGTTCTTC	CASSMGQGSYNEQFF
many	TRBV7-2	-	14	TRBJ2-1	TGTGCCAGCAGCTTTCAAGGGGCGCGAAATGAGCAGTTCTTC	CASSFQGARNEQFF
-	TRBV5-1	TRBD1	13	TRBJ1-1	TGCGCCAGCACCGTGACAGGGGGCACTGAAGCTTTCTTT	CASTVTGGTEAFF
few	TRBV10-3	-	12	TRBJ2-2	TGTGCCATCAGTGAGACTACCGGGGAGCTGTTTTTT	CAISETTGELFF
-	TRBV7-9	TRBD1	17	TRBJ2-5	TGTGCCAGCAGCTCGATCCTAGACAGGGACGGCCAAGAGACCCAGTACTTC	CASSSILDRDGQETQYF
many	TRBV28	-	15	TRBJ2-1	TGTGCCAGCTGGGGGGATCGAAAACTCTACAATGAGCAGTTCTTC	CASWGDRKLYNEQFF
-	TRBV18	TRBD1	16	TRBJ1-2	TGTGCCAGCTCACCCGACGGGGGACAGAGTAACTATGGCTACACCTTC	CASSPDGGQSNYGYTF
-	TRBV7-2	-	11	TRBJ1-1	TGTGCCAGCAGCCTACTACGGGTAGCTTTCTTT	CASSLLRVAFF
-	TRBV20-1	-	13	TRBJ1-6	TGCAGTGCTGGGGGGAGTGGGACGGCGAAGAAACACTTT	CSAGGSGTAKKHF
-	TRBV11-2	TRBD2	15	TRBJ2-3	TGTGCCAGCAGCCCGACTAGCGGCTTCACAGATACGCAGTATTTT	CASSPTSGFTDTQYF